Below are 15 T cell receptor beta chains sequenced from a single sample in a study of blood T cells in healthy people across ages. Primed by a sample-barcoded 5' primer and a J-beta primer mix, a second PCR proceeded for 7 to 11 cycles. TCRdb re-derived calls from the 5' RACE reads in MiXCR, one entry per CDR3 protein. In the table there are about 730,000 distinct CDR3 sequences, around 46% of which are singletons. Sequencing input: blood. These receptor sequences come from a woman aged 60-75 years in good health.

This clonotype was picked up a small number of times. This chain joins TRBV12-5 and TRBJ2-7; 9 positions match TRBD1. After removal of 1 base from V and 1 base from J, the junction contained 8 bases not matched to a gene. This CDR3 has 17 amino acids. Germline lookup yields CDR1 LGHNT and CDR2 FRNRAP. In DNA form, the CDR3 reads TGTGCTAGTGGTTTGGATTCCGGGACAGGGATTTCCTACGAGCAGTACTTC. Translating it yields CASGLDSGTGISYEQYF.

This clonotype was observed a handful of times. This sequence joins TRBV10-3 and TRBJ2-3; the match to TRBD2 covers 8 bases. The CDR3 contains 17 residues. The J segment lost 3 bases and the V segment lost 0 bases, leaving 8 bases of the junction unmatched. The germline V gene has CDR1 ENHRY and CDR2 SYGVKD. CDR3 sequence (DNA): TGTGCCATCAGTGAGTCGACGGGGGGGACGGTTACAGATACGCAGTATTTT. Translated: CAISESTGGTVTDTQYF.

The rearrangement joins TRBV7-2 to TRBJ2-1; TRBD1 agrees at 7 bases. This CDR3 region has 17 residues. The V gene end was trimmed by 5 bases and the J gene end by 2 bases; junction bases not matched to a gene: 12. CDR1 is SGHTA and CDR2 is FQGNSA in the germline V gene. CDR3 loop: CASSASGAGQAYNEQFF. CDR3 bases: TGTGCCAGCAGCGCCAGTGGGGCCGGACAGGCCTACAATGAGCAGTTCTTC. The full variable domain, with the rest looked up from reference TRBV7-2 and TRBJ2-1, is GAGVSQSPSNKVTEKGKDVELRCDPISGHTALYWYRQSLGQGLEFLIYFQGNSAPDKSGLPSDRFSAERTGGSVSTLTIQRTQQEDSAVYLCASSASGAGQAYNEQFFGPGTRLTVL.

This clonotype was counted between two and nine times. This chain connects TRBV12-3 or TRBV12-4 to TRBJ1-4; 7 bases map to TRBD1. V shed 6 bases, J shed 8 bases, and the junction held 12 bases outside the gene matches. This CDR3 region has 15 residues. In DNA, the CDR3 is TGTGCCAGCAGCTATGCAACCACAGGGGAGGAAAAACTGTTTTTT. It is translated as CASSYATTGEEKLFF.

This clonotype was observed a single time. V usage is TRBV2 and J usage is TRBJ2-7, with D unclear. The length of the CDR3 is 11 residues. Looked up from germline, CDR1 is SNHLY and CDR2 is FYNNEI. Trimming cost V 9 bases and J 2 bases, with 8 bases left between them. CDR3: CARGSTYEQYF. The CDR3 nucleotides are TGTGCCAGAGGTTCCACCTACGAGCAGTACTTC.

Only one count was recorded for this clonotype. The J gene is TRBJ2-3, the V gene TRBV20-1; 8 bases align to TRBD2. This CDR3 is built from 15 residues. In germline, CDR1 is DFQATT, CDR2 SNEGSKA (reference sequence). The V gene end was trimmed by 5 bases and the J gene end by 2 bases; junction bases not matched to a gene: 9. Here the CDR3 DNA reads TGCAGTGCTCCCCAGCAGCGGGGGAACACAGATACGCAGTATTTT. The encoded protein is CSAPQQRGNTDTQYF.

The rearrangement uses TRBV6-2 or TRBV6-3 and TRBJ1-1; no definite D call. The germline CDR1 and CDR2 sequences are MNHEY and SVGEGT. CDR3 length: 13 residues. V dropped 6 bases and J dropped 3 bases, with 11 bases sitting between them. The CDR3 loop is CASSINEYTEAFF. CDR3 coding DNA: TGTGCCAGCAGCATCAATGAATACACTGAAGCTTTCTTT.

This clonotype was seen only a few times. The V call is TRBV6-5, the J call TRBJ1-6; D not resolved. Trimming removed 0 bases at V and 6 bases at J, with 9 bases between. Germline assignment: CDR1 MNHEY and CDR2 SVGAGI. CDR3 length: 15 residues. As DNA, the CDR3 is TGTGCCAGCAGTTACTCGACGGGTTTTAATTCACCCCTCCACTTT. Protein: CASSYSTGFNSPLHF.

This chain connects TRBV3-1 to TRBJ2-7; D remains ambiguous. Germline lookup yields CDR1 LGHDT and CDR2 YNNKEL (reference sequence). There are 15 residues in the CDR3. V was shortened by 7 bases and J by 0 bases, with 16 bases between the two germline ends. As DNA, the CDR3 is TGTGCCAGCACCCCTAGGGCCCCCTCCTCCTACGAGCAGTACTTC. Protein: CASTPRAPSSYEQYF.

The chain links TRBV12-3 or TRBV12-4 to TRBJ2-5; D is unresolved. The V and J ends lost 2 bases and 4 bases respectively, with 11 bases between them. The CDR3 extends over 14 amino acids. The CDR3 protein is CASSLSDQPETQYF. Here the CDR3 DNA reads TGTGCCAGCAGTTTATCGGACCAGCCAGAGACCCAGTACTTC.

The chain has TRBV20-1 and TRBJ1-5; D is perhaps TRBD1 (6 bases). The CDR3 has 14 amino acids. The V end was cut by 0 bases, the J end by 5 bases, with 11 bases between. The V gene's germline CDR1 is DFQATT and CDR2 SNEGSKA (reference sequence). DNA for the CDR3: TGCAGTGCTAGAGATGGGGGCAGGGATCAGCCCCAGCATTTT. As protein: CSARDGGRDQPQHF.

V is TRBV6-2 or TRBV6-3 and J is TRBJ1-4; D unresolved. Germline-derived CDR1 and CDR2 are MNHEY and SVGEGT. The CDR3 runs to 15 residues. The V gene lost 5 bases and the J gene lost 4 bases, with 14 bases spanning the gap. CDR3 residues: CASSPRTDYNEKLFF. Written as DNA, the CDR3 is TGTGCCAGCAGTCCCCGGACCGACTATAATGAAAAACTGTTTTTT.

This clonotype appeared a few times. The CDR3: CASSQELTREDGYTF. Written as DNA, the CDR3 is TGTGCCAGCAGCCAAGAATTGACCAGGGAGGATGGCTACACCTTC. This chain connects TRBV14 to TRBJ1-2; tentatively, D is TRBD1 (5 bases). The CDR3 extends over 15 amino acids. V was pared by 0 bases and J by 6 bases, with 14 bases between. Looked up from germline, CDR1 is SGHDN and CDR2 is FVKESK.

The rearrangement joins TRBV20-1 to TRBJ2-5; D unclear. This CDR3 is built from 11 residues. Trimming removed 7 bases from V and 5 bases from J, with 11 bases in between. The germline gives CDR1 DFQATT, CDR2 SNEGSKA (reference sequence). Here the CDR3 DNA reads TGCAGTGTACCGTTGAGGGAGACCCAGTACTTC. Translation gives CSVPLRETQYF.

This chain uses TRBV20-1 with TRBJ1-2; possible D gene TRBD1, 6 bases. Trimming cost V 3 bases and J 7 bases, with 15 bases left between them. Germline V gives CDR1 DFQATT, CDR2 SNEGSKA (reference sequence). This CDR3 region has 13 residues. The chain's CDR3 is CSARDSVSSGYTF. The CDR3 DNA reads TGCAGTGCTAGGGACAGCGTATCGTCTGGCTACACCTTC.